This TCR beta chain was profiled in a study of T cell responses to AZD1222 COVID-19 vaccine. Measured with immunoSEQ multiplex PCR; TCRdb has only the in-frame clones, and not every one. The sample contains about 160,000 clones, about nine tenths of which appear only once. Germline V gene data show CDR1 as SGHNT and CDR2 as YYREEE (reference sequence). The CDR3 length is 15 residues. The V end was cut by 4 bases, the J end by 0 bases, with 11 bases between. The chain couples TRBV5-4 to TRBJ2-1, with D possibly being TRBD2 (5 bases). This TCR was sampled from an adult in good health. This material consisted of peripheral blood, taken on day 0 of AZD1222 vaccination. CDR3: CASSRTSSSYNEQFF. In DNA form, the CDR3 reads TGTGCCAGCAGCCGGACTTCTAGCTCCTACAATGAGCAGTTCTTC.